This T cell receptor (beta chain) originates from a study of cytomegalovirus exposure and HLA in healthy donors. Germline-derived CDR1 and CDR2 are SGHTA and FQGNSA. The CDR3 length is 15 residues. V gave up 0 bases and J gave up 0 bases, with 6 bases separating them. Whole-study results and caveats: In a later analysis, a missense DCLRE1C variant was linked to TCR beta V- and J-gene trimming. It was reportedly the case that the classifier diagnosed cytomegalovirus status with high specificity and sensitivity. When analyzed later, the rates of TCR association showed variation by HLA locus, with DRB1 the most and HLA-C the fewest.

A note on this clone: The antigen is unknown.

PCR was performed using 60 Vbeta and 13 Jbeta primers. Data came from immunoSEQ multiplex PCR; TCRdb stores just in-frame clones and leaves some out. This sample carries more than 150,000 clones, around 84% of them seen once, and the ten largest clones take less than 2.5%. The specimen sequenced was PBMCs. The sequence was obtained from a woman aged 18-30 years in good health and CMV-seronegative. The rearrangement joins TRBV7-2 to TRBJ1-3; tentatively, D is TRBD1 (5 bases). For the CDR3, the DNA is TGTGCCAGCAGCTTAGCGGGGGGCTCTGGAAACACCATATATTTT. This sequence encodes CASSLAGGSGNTIYF.